This T cell receptor beta chain was recorded in a study of CD8+CD57+ T cells in acquired aplastic anemia. Background on the study: DNA recovered from sorted CD4+ and CD8+ cells had a mean of 3.2 ug. Findings and caveats of the study: Researchers reported that CD8+ Simpson's diversity was not significantly different in patients versus controls.

As concerns this clonotype: Its matching antigen is unknown.

Both TCR beta VDJ combination and CDR3 sequence profiling were carried out. Genomic DNA was the template for this profiling. Using its own MiXCR run on the reads, TCRdb lists one record per CDR3 protein. The sample carries 55,000 to 80,000 distinct CDR3 sequences, approximately 50% recorded once. The sequence derives from a human donor in good health, serving as a control. The sequenced sample consisted of sorted CD4+, CD8+, or CD8+CD57+ T cells (not recorded which) from PBMCs.

The CDR3 loop is CASSPELDSGAFF. In nucleotides, the CDR3 is TGTGCCAGCAGCCCGGAACTAGACAGTGGAGCTTTCTTT. The V and J genes are TRBV7-3 and TRBJ1-1; a weak D match, TRBD1 (5 bases). CDR1 and CDR2 (germline): SGHTA, FQGTGA. V was clipped by 5 bases and J by 10 bases, with 17 bases between them. The CDR3 is made up of 13 amino acids.